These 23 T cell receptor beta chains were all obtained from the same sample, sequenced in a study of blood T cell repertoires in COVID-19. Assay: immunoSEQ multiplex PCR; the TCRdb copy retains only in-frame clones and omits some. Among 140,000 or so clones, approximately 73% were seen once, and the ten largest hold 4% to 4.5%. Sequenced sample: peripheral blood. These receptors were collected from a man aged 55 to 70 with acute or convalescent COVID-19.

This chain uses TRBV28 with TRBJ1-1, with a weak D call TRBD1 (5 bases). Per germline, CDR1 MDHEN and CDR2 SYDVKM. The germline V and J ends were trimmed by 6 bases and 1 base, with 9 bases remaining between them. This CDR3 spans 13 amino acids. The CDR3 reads CASRLQGNTEAFF. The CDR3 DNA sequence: TGTGCCAGCAGACTTCAGGGGAACACTGAAGCTTTCTTT.

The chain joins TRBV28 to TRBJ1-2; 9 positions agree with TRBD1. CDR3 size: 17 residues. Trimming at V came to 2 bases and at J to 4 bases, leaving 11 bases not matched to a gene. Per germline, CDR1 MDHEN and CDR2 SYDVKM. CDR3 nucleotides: TGTGCCAGCAGTTTAGATTTCGGGACAGGGATACCCTATGGCTACACCTTC. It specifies CASSLDFGTGIPYGYTF.

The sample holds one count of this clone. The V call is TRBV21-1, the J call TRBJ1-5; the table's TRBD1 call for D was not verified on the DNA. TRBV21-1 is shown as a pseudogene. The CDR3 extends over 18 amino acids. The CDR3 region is CASSKANSPPFGNQPQHF. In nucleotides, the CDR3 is TGTGCCAGCAGCAAAGCGAACAGTCCTCCATTCGGTAATCAGCCCCAGCATTTT.

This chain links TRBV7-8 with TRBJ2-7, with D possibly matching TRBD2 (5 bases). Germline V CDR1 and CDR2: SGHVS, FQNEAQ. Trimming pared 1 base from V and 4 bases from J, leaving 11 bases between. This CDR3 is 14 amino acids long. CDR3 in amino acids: CASSLGGSEYEQYF. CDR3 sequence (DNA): TGTGCCAGCAGCTTAGGGGGTAGCGAATACGAGCAGTACTTC.

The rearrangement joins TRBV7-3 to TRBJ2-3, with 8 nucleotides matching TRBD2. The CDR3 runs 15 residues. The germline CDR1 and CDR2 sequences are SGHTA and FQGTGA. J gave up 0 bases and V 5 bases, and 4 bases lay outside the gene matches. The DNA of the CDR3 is TGTGCCAGCAGCGGTTCTAGCGGGAGCACAGATACGCAGTATTTT. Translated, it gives CASSGSSGSTDTQYF.

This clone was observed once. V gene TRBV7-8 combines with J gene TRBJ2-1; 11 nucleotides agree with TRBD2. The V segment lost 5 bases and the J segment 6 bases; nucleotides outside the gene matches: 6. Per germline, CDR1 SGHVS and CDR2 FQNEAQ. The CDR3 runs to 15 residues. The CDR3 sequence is CASSPELAGVNEQFF. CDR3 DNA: TGTGCCAGCAGCCCAGAACTAGCGGGAGTCAATGAGCAGTTCTTC.

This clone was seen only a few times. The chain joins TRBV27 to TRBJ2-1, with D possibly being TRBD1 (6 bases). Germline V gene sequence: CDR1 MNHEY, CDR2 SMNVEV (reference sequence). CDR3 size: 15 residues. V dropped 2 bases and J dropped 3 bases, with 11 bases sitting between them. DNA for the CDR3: TGTGCCAGCAGTTTAGCAGGACAGATCTACAATGAGCAGTTCTTC. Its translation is CASSLAGQIYNEQFF.

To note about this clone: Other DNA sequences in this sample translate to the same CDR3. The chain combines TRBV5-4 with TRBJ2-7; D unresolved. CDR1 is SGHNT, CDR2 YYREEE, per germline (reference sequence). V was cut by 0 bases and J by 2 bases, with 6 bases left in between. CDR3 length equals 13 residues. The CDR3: CASSLADTYEQYF. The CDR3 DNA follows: TGTGCCAGCAGCTTGGCCGACACCTACGAGCAGTACTTC.

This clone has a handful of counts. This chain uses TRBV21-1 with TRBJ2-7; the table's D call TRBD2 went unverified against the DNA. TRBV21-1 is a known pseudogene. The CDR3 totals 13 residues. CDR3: CATYSGRSNEQYF. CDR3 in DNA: TGTGCCACCTATAGCGGGAGGTCAAACGAGCAGTACTTC.

DNA for the CDR3: TGTGCCAGCAGTTTATGGGGACAGGAGACCCAGTACTTC. Protein sequence: CASSLWGQETQYF. The rearrangement links TRBV12-3 or TRBV12-4 to TRBJ2-5, with 7 bases aligning to TRBD1. CDR3 length equals 13 residues. The V and J ends lost 2 bases and 5 bases, in that order; junction bases with no gene match: 2.

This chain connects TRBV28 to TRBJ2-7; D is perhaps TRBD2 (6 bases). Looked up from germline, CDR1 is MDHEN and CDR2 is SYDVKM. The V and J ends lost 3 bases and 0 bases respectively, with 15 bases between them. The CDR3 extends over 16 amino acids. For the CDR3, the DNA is TGTGCCAGCAGTTTCGGGGACTGGACGAGCTCCTACGAGCAGTACTTC. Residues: CASSFGDWTSSYEQYF.

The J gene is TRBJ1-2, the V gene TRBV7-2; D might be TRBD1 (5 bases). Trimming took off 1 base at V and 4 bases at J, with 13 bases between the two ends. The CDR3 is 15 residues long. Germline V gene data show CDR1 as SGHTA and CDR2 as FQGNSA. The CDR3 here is CASSLDTGVIYGYTF. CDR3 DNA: TGTGCCAGCAGCTTAGACACAGGTGTAATCTATGGCTACACCTTC.

In nucleotides, the CDR3 is TGTGCCAGTGCTGCCTCTCAGGGGGCCTACGAGCAGTACTTC. It specifies CASAASQGAYEQYF. V usage is TRBV6-4 and J usage is TRBJ2-7; 7 nucleotides line up with TRBD1. Trimming took 9 bases from V and 2 from J; bases not matched to a gene: 10. CDR1 is MRHNA and CDR2 is SNTAGT in the germline V gene. The CDR3 sequence is 14 residues long.

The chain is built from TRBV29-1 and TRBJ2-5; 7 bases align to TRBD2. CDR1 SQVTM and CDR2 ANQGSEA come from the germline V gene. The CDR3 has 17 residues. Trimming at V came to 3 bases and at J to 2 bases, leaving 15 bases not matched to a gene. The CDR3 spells CSVDGWGGVGDQETQYF. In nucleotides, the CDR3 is TGCAGCGTTGACGGTTGGGGGGGAGTAGGGGATCAAGAGACCCAGTACTTC.

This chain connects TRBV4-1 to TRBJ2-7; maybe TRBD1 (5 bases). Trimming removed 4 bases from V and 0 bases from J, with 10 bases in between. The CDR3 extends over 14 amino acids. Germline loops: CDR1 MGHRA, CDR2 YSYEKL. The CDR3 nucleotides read TGCGCCAGCAGCCCAAGGACACACTCCTACGAGCAGTACTTC. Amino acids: CASSPRTHSYEQYF.

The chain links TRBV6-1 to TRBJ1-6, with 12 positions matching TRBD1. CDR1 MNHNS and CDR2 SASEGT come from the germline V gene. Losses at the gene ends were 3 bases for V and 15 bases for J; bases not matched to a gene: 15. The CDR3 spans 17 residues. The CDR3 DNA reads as TGTGCCAGCAGTGACCCCTACAGGGACAGGGGGCGAGGTGGCCTCCACTTT. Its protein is CASSDPYRDRGRGGLHF.

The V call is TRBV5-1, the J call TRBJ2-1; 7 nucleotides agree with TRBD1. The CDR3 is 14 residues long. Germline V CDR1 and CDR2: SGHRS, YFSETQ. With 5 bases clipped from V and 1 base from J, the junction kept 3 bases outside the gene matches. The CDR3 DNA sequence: TGCGCCAGCAGAGGACAGGCTTCCTACAATGAGCAGTTCTTC. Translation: CASRGQASYNEQFF.

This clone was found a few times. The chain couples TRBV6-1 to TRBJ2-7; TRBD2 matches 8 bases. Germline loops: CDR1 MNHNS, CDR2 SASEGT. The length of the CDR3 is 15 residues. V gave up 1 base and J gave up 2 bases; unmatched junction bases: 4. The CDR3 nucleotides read TGTGCCAGCAGTGAAGAGGAAGCGGGAGCCTACGAGCAGTACTTC. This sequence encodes CASSEEEAGAYEQYF.

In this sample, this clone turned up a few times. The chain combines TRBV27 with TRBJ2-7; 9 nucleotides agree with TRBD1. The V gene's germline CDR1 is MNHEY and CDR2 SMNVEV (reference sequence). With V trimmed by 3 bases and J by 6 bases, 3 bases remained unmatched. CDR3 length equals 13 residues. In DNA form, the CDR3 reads TGTGCCAGCAGTTTCGGGGACAGGGCCGAGCAGTACTTC. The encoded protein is CASSFGDRAEQYF.

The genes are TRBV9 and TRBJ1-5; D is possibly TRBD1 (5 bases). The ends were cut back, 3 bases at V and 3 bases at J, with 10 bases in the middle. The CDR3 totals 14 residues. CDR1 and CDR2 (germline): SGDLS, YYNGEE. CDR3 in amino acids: CASSAGGDNQPQHF. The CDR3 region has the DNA TGTGCCAGCAGCGCGGGGGGGGACAATCAGCCCCAGCATTTT.

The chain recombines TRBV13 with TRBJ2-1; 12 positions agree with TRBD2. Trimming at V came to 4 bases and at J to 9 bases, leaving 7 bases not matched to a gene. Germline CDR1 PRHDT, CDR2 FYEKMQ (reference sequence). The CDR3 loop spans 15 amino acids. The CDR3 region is CASSYWTSGKGEQFF. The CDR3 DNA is TGTGCCAGCAGCTACTGGACTAGCGGGAAAGGTGAGCAGTTCTTC. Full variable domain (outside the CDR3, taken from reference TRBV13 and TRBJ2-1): AAGVIQSPRHLIKEKRETATLKCYPIPRHDTVYWYQQGPGQDPQFLISFYEKMQSDKGSIPDRFSAQQFSDYHSELNMSSLELGDSALYFCASSYWTSGKGEQFFGPGTRLTVL.

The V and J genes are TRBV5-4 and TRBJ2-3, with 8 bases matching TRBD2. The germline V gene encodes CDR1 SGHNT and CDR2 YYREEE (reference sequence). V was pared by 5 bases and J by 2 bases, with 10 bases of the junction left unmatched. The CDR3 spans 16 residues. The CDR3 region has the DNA TGTGCCAGCAGTCTAAGCGGGAGATACCCCACAGATACGCAGTATTTT. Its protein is CASSLSGRYPTDTQYF.

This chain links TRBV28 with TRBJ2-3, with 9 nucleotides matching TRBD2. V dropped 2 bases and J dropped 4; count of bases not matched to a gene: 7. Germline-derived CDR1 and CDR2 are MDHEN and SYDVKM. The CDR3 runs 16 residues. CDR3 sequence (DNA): TGTGCCAGCAGTTTAGCGTCTAGCGGGGCTTCAGATACGCAGTATTTT. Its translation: CASSLASSGASDTQYF.